One sample yielded the 12 T cell receptor beta chains listed below, sequenced in a study of blood T cell repertoires in COVID-19 (TCRdb year 2020). Library construction relied on the immunoSEQ multiplex PCR assay. Sourced from immuneACCESS, this table was stored by TCRdb with only in-frame sequences that have V and J called. A share of the clones is absent; for the studies checked, an unresolved V gene accounts for under half, and the remainder has no known explanation. The sample data list 250,000 to 350,000 clones, and around 84% of these were observed just once. Clones ranked in the top ten supply 2% to 3% of the sample. Sequenced input: PBMCs or T cells enriched from blood (not recorded which). All receptors derive from a woman between 45 and 65 years old who had recovered from COVID-19.

This sequence joins TRBV7-2 and TRBJ2-5; 11 nucleotides align to TRBD2. Germline-derived CDR1 and CDR2 are SGHTA and FQGNSA. Trimming took 5 bases from V and 3 from J; bases not matched to a gene: 2. The CDR3 sequence is 14 residues long. The CDR3 loop reads CASSRGLAEETQYF. In nucleotides, the CDR3 is TGTGCCAGCAGCCGGGGACTAGCGGAAGAGACCCAGTACTTC.

The chain recombines TRBV27 with TRBJ1-5, with 7 bases matching TRBD1. The J segment lost 5 bases and the V segment lost 1 base, leaving 5 bases of the junction unmatched. The germline gives CDR1 MNHEY, CDR2 SMNVEV (reference sequence). CDR3 length equals 15 residues. In DNA, the CDR3 is TGTGCCAGCAGTTTATTGGGCCAGGGGGATCAGCCCCAGCATTTT. This encodes CASSLLGQGDQPQHF.

The chain carries TRBV5-4 and TRBJ1-1; D may be TRBD1 (5 bases). CDR3 length equals 13 residues. In germline, CDR1 is SGHNT, CDR2 YYREEE (reference sequence). V lost 4 bases to trimming and J lost 8 bases, with 15 bases between them. The CDR3 nucleotides read TGTGCCAGCAGCCCAACGTCGGGGGAGGAAGCTTTCTTT. Encoded protein: CASSPTSGEEAFF.

The V and J genes are TRBV30 and TRBJ2-5; no reliable D call. Per the germline V gene, CDR1 is GTSNPN and CDR2 is SVGIG (reference sequence). This CDR3 has 12 amino acids. V lost 3 bases and J lost 4, with 9 bases in between. The CDR3 region is CAWSRFRETQYF. CDR3 bases: TGTGCCTGGAGCAGGTTTCGAGAGACCCAGTACTTC.

V and J are TRBV19 and TRBJ2-2, with D possibly TRBD2 on 5 matching bases. The CDR3 covers 13 residues. CDR1 and CDR2 (germline): LNHDA, SQIVND (reference sequence). V lost 7 bases, J lost 5 bases, and 11 bases lay in between. In DNA form, the CDR3 reads TGTGCCAGTAAAATTACGGGGACCGGGGAGCTGTTTTTT. It translates to CASKITGTGELFF.

A single count supports this clone. This chain uses TRBV19 with TRBJ1-1; D may be TRBD1 (5 bases). The V end lost 6 bases, the J end lost 6 bases, and 11 bases lay between the germline ends. The CDR3 is 12 residues long. Germline lookup yields CDR1 LNHDA and CDR2 SQIVND (reference sequence). The CDR3 here is CASRQGTAEAFF. CDR3 DNA: TGTGCCAGTAGGCAGGGTACGGCTGAAGCTTTCTTT.

The chain couples TRBV16 to TRBJ2-7, with D possibly matching TRBD2 (6 bases). Trimming took 0 bases from V and 6 from J, leaving 15 bases between them. This CDR3 has 15 amino acids. Per germline, CDR1 KGHSY and CDR2 FQNENV. CDR3 DNA sequence: TGTGCCAGCAGCCAATCTCCTGGGACTTTCAGCGAGCAGTACTTC. Residues: CASSQSPGTFSEQYF.

This clone was counted only a few times. V and J are TRBV4-1 and TRBJ1-2, with TRBD1 matching over 9 bases. The CDR3 consists of 15 residues. The V gene's germline CDR1 is MGHRA and CDR2 YSYEKL. With 6 bases clipped from V and 4 bases from J, the junction kept 9 bases outside the gene matches. The CDR3 nucleotides are TGCGCCAGCAGTCTGGGACAGGGTATGAGCTATGGCTACACCTTC. This encodes CASSLGQGMSYGYTF.

The chain carries TRBV10-1 and TRBJ2-5, with 10 bases fitting TRBD2. This CDR3 has 13 residues. The germline V gene encodes CDR1 WNHNN and CDR2 SYGVQD (reference sequence). V was pared by 9 bases and J by 4 bases, with 5 bases of the junction left unmatched. As DNA, the CDR3 is TGCGCCAGGAAAGCGGGGGGGAGAGAGACCCAGTACTTC. This codes for CARKAGGRETQYF.

This clone was seen a single time. In DNA, the CDR3 is TGTGCCAGCAGACCGGGACAGGGGGAGACCCAGTACTTC. Translated, it gives CASRPGQGETQYF. This chain connects TRBV7-9 to TRBJ2-5, with TRBD1 matching 10 bases. The germline CDR1 and CDR2 sequences are SEHNR and FQNEAQ (reference sequence). Unmatched junction bases numbered 3, after V lost 6 bases and J lost 5 bases. This CDR3 is 13 amino acids long.

The chain combines TRBV30 with TRBJ1-1, with D perhaps matching TRBD1 (5 bases). CDR1 GTSNPN and CDR2 SVGIG come from the germline V gene (reference sequence). The CDR3 covers 12 residues. The V gene lost 5 bases and the J gene lost 0 bases, with 7 bases spanning the gap. The CDR3 DNA reads TGTGCCTGGCAGGGATTGAACACTGAAGCTTTCTTT. Protein: CAWQGLNTEAFF.

This rearrangement joins TRBV7-8 to TRBJ2-6; D gene ambiguous. The CDR3 consists of 14 residues. CDR1 and CDR2 from the germline V gene are SGHVS and FQNEAQ. The V end was cut by 0 bases, the J end by 4 bases, with 4 bases between. Here the CDR3 reads CASSLAAGANVLTF. The CDR3 DNA reads TGTGCCAGCAGCTTAGCGGCAGGGGCCAACGTCCTGACTTTC.